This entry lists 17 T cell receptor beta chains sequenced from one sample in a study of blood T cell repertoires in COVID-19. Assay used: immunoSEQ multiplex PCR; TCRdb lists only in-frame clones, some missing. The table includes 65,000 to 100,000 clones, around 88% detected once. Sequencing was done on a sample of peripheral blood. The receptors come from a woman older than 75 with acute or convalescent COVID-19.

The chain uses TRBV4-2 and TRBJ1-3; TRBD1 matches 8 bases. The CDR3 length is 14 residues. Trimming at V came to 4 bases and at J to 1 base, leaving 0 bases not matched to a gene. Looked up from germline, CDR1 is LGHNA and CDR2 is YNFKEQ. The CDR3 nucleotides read TGTGCCAGCAGCCGACAGGGGTCTGGAAACACCATATATTTT. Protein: CASSRQGSGNTIYF.

CDR3 amino acids: CASSPGQSTEAFF. Written as DNA, the CDR3 is TGTGCCAGCAGCCCGGGACAGAGCACTGAAGCTTTCTTT. This chain links TRBV7-2 with TRBJ1-1; 7 nucleotides line up with TRBD1. The J segment lost 4 bases and the V segment lost 5 bases, leaving 4 bases of the junction unmatched. There are 13 residues in the CDR3. Per germline, CDR1 SGHTA and CDR2 FQGNSA. Full variable domain (remainder filled in from reference TRBV7-2 and TRBJ1-1): GAGVSQSPSNKVTEKGKDVELRCDPISGHTALYWYRQSLGQGLEFLIYFQGNSAPDKSGLPSDRFSAERTGGSVSTLTIQRTQQEDSAVYLCASSPGQSTEAFFGQGTRLTVV.

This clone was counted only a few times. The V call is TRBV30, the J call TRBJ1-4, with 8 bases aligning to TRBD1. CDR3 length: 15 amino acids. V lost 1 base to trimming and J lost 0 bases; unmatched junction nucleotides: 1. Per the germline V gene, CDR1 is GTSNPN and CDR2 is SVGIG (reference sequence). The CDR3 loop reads CAWSEQGATNEKLFF. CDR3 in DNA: TGTGCCTGGAGTGAACAGGGGGCAACTAATGAAAAACTGTTTTTT.

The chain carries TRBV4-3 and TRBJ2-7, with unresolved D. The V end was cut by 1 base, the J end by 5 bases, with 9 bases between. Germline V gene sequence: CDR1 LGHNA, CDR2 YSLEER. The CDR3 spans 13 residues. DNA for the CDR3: TGCGCCAGCAGCCAAGGGTCTCGGGACGAGCAGTACTTC. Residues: CASSQGSRDEQYF.

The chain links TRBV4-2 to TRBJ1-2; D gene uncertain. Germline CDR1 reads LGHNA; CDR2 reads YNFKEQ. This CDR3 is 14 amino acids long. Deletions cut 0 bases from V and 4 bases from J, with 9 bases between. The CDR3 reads CASSQDGQAYGYTF. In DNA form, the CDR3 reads TGTGCCAGCAGCCAAGATGGCCAGGCCTATGGCTACACCTTC.

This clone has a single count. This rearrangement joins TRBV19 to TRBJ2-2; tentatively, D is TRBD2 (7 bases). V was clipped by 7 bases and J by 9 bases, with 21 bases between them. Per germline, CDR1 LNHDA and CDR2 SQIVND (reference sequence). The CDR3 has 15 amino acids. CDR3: CASNPAGAQPRELFF. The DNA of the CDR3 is TGTGCCAGTAACCCGGCGGGGGCACAACCAAGGGAGCTGTTTTTT.

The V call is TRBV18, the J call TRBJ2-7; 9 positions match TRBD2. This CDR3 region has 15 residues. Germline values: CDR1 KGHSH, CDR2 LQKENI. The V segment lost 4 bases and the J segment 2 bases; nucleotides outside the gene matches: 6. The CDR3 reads CASSLHGGGAYEQYF. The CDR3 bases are TGTGCCAGCTCACTACACGGCGGGGGGGCCTACGAGCAGTACTTC. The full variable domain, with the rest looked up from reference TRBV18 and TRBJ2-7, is NAGVMQNPRHLVRRRGQEARLRCSPMKGHSHVYWYRQLPEEGLKFMVYLQKENIIDESGMPKERFSAEFPKEGPSILRIQQVVRGDSAAYFCASSLHGGGAYEQYFGPGTRLTVT.

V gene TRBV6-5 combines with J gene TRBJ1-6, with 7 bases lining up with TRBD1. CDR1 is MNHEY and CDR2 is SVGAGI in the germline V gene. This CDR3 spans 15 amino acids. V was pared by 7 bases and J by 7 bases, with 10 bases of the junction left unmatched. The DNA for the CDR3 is TGTGCCAGCACCGGAAGACAGGGCAACAATTCACCCCTCCACTTT. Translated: CASTGRQGNNSPLHF.

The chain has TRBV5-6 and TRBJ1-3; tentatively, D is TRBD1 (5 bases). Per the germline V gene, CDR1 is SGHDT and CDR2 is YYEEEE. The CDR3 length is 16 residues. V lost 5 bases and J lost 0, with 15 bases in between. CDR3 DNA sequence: TGTGCCAGCAGTCTGGCGCCAGGGCTCTCTGGAAACACCATATATTTT. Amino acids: CASSLAPGLSGNTIYF.

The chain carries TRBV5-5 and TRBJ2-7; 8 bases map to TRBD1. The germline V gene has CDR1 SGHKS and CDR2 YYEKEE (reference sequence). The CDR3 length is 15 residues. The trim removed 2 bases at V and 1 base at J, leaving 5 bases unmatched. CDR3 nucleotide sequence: TGTGCCAGCAGCTTCCGACAGGGGTATTCCTACGAGCAGTACTTC. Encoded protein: CASSFRQGYSYEQYF.

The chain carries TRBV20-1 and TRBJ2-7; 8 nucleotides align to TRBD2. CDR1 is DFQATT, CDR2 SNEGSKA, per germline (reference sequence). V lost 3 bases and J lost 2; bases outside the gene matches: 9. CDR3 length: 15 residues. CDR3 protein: CSASSVSGITYEQYF. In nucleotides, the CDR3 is TGCAGTGCTAGTTCGGTTAGCGGGATAACCTACGAGCAGTACTTC.

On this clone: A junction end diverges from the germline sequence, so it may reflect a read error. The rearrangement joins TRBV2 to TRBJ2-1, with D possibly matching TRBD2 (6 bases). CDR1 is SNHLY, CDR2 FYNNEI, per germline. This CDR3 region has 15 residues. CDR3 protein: CASSPTTLSGDEQLF. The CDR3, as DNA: TGTGCCAGCAGCCCCACGACCCTCTCGGGGGATGAGCAGCTCTTC.

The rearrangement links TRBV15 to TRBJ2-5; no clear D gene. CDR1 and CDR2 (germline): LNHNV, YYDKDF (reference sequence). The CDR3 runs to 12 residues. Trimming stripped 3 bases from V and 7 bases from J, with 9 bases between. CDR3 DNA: TGTGCCACCAGCAGTGCCCCGGGGACCCAGTACTTC. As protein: CATSSAPGTQYF.

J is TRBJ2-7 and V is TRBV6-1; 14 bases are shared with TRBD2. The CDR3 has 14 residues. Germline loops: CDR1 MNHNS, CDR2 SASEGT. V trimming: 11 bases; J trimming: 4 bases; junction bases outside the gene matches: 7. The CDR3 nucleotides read TGTGCCTCCGGGACTAGCGGGGGCGTATACGAGCAGTACTTC. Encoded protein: CASGTSGGVYEQYF.

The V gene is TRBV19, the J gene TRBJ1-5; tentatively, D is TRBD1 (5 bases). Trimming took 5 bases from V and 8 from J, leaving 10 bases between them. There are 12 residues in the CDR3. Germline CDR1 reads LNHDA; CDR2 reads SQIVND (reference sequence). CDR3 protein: CASSSGSEPQHF. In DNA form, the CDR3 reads TGTGCCAGTAGTTCAGGGTCCGAGCCCCAGCATTTT.

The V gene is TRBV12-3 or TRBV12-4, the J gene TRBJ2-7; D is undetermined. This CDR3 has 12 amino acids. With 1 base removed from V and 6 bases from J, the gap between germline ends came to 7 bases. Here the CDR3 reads CASSLGAGEQYF. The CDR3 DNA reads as TGTGCCAGCAGTTTAGGGGCTGGCGAGCAGTACTTC.

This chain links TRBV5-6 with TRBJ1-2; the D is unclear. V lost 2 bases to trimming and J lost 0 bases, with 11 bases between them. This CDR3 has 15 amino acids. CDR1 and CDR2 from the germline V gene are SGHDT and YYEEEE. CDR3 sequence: CASSLAVGANYGYTF. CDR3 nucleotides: TGTGCCAGCAGCTTAGCAGTCGGAGCTAACTATGGCTACACCTTC.